The 9 T cell receptor beta chains given below trace back to one sample, sequenced in a study of beta chain features in type 1 diabetes (dated by TCRdb to the late 2010s). The library was generated by the immunoSEQ multiplex PCR assay. All of the isolated RNA was reverse transcribed with the High Capacity cDNA Reverse Transcription Kit, so expressed TCRB transcripts were sequenced. TCRdb provides this immuneACCESS table in a form limited to in-frame rearrangements. Some clones are lacking; in checked studies, under half of them reflect an unresolved V gene, and why the rest are absent is not known. For this sample there are 15,000 to 20,000 clones; 40% to 60% appear just once. About 0.4% of the sample is in the top ten clones. Sequenced material: stem cell memory CD4+ T cells from blood. The cell subset or site label for this specimen denotes: stem cell-like memory CD4+ T cells. These receptors came from a man aged 18 to 35 in good health.

V usage is TRBV28 and J usage is TRBJ2-7; 10 nucleotides match TRBD2. CDR1 MDHEN and CDR2 SYDVKM come from the germline V gene. Losses at the gene ends were 2 bases for V and 0 bases for J; bases not matched to a gene: 10. This CDR3 is built from 18 residues. The CDR3 is CASSLRRWGTSASYEQYF. In nucleotides, the CDR3 is TGTGCCAGCAGTTTACGACGGTGGGGGACTAGCGCCTCCTACGAGCAGTACTTC. The whole variable domain, filled in from reference TRBV28 and TRBJ2-7, reads DVKVTQSSRYLVKRTGEKVFLECVQDMDHENMFWYRQDPGLGLRLIYFSYDVKMKEKGDIPEGYSVSREKKERFSLILESASTNQTSMYLCASSLRRWGTSASYEQYFGPGTRLTVT.

This chain joins TRBV18 and TRBJ1-1, with unresolved D. Germline V gene sequence: CDR1 KGHSH, CDR2 LQKENI. Between the trimmed V and J ends, which lost 4 bases and 4 bases, there was a span of 22 bases. CDR3 length equals 17 residues. The CDR3 reads CASSRDGDGLRGTEAFF. CDR3 sequence (DNA): TGTGCCAGCTCACGAGACGGGGATGGGTTGCGGGGCACTGAAGCTTTCTTT.

The chain recombines TRBV28 with TRBJ1-2, with 9 positions matching TRBD1. The ends lost 6 bases at V and 4 bases at J; junction bases unmatched: 12. Germline-derived CDR1 and CDR2 are MDHEN and SYDVKM. The CDR3 covers 16 residues. This CDR3 is CASSKDRGLSRYGYTF. CDR3 DNA sequence: TGTGCCAGCAGCAAGGACAGGGGACTATCACGCTATGGCTACACCTTC.

J is TRBJ2-5 and V is TRBV5-4, with D unclear. V was trimmed by 1 base and J by 5 bases, leaving 12 bases between them. Germline lookup yields CDR1 SGHNT and CDR2 YYREEE (reference sequence). This CDR3 is built from 14 residues. CDR3 DNA sequence: TGTGCCAGCAGCTTGAACTGGGCAAGGGAGACCCAGTACTTC. Protein sequence: CASSLNWARETQYF.

This clone was seen a few times. This sequence joins TRBV30 and TRBJ2-3; 11 bases match TRBD2. V lost 3 bases and J lost 1; bases outside the gene matches: 15. This CDR3 comprises 19 residues. CDR1 and CDR2 from the germline V gene are GTSNPN and SVGIG (reference sequence). The CDR3 protein is CAWSAGGLVSGRGTDTQYF. As DNA, the CDR3 is TGTGCCTGGAGCGCCGGCGGACTGGTTAGCGGGAGGGGCACAGATACGCAGTATTTT.

A note on this clone: One end of the junction fails to match germline, which may point to a read error. The chain has TRBV28 and TRBJ1-5; 7 bases map to TRBD1. Germline CDR1 and CDR2: MDHEN and SYDVKM. The length of the CDR3 is 10 residues. CDR3 sequence (DNA): TGTGCCAGCCATAAGGGACAGTGCAATTTT. Protein: CASHKGQCNF.

This chain joins TRBV28 and TRBJ2-1; 12 bases map to TRBD2. V was clipped by 0 bases and J by 6 bases; unmatched bases: 6. CDR1 is MDHEN, CDR2 SYDVKM, per germline. The CDR3 covers 17 residues. The CDR3 sequence: CASSLWGLTSGSNEQFF. The CDR3, as DNA: TGTGCCAGCAGTTTATGGGGACTGACTAGCGGGAGCAATGAGCAGTTCTTC.

The chain joins TRBV7-8 to TRBJ2-1, with 7 nucleotides matching TRBD1. Germline trimming cut 2 bases from V and 0 bases from J; bases unmatched to any gene: 7. Germline CDR1 reads SGHVS; CDR2 reads FQNEAQ. This CDR3 comprises 17 residues. CDR3 sequence reads: CASSLSGPGGSYNEQFF. For the CDR3, the DNA is TGTGCCAGCAGCTTATCGGGTCCAGGGGGCTCCTACAATGAGCAGTTCTTC. The whole variable domain, remainder taken from reference TRBV7-8 and TRBJ2-1, is GAGVSQSPRYKVAKRGQDVALRCDPISGHVSLFWYQQALGQGPEFLTYFQNEAQLDKSGLPSDRFFAERPEGSVSTLKIQRTQQEDSAVYLCASSLSGPGGSYNEQFFGPGTRLTVL.

The chain couples TRBV14 to TRBJ1-1, with D unclear. Germline assignment: CDR1 SGHDN and CDR2 FVKESK. V gave up 2 bases and J gave up 6 bases, with 7 bases separating them. The CDR3 is 12 amino acids. CDR3 loop: CASSQIYAEAFF. CDR3 DNA sequence: TGTGCCAGCAGCCAAATCTACGCTGAAGCTTTCTTT.